The 24 T cell receptor beta chains given below trace back to one sample, sequenced in a study of radiotherapy plus CTLA-4 blockade in lung cancer. Assay used: immunoSEQ multiplex PCR; TCRdb lists only in-frame clones, some missing. The table has about 90,000 clones, over 80% seen once. The specimen was peripheral blood, collected from a patient treated with radiotherapy plus ipilimumab. The receptors come from a human donor with non-small cell lung cancer that progressed on radiotherapy plus ipilimumab.

For the CDR3, the DNA is TGTGCCAGCAGATACGGACCTTTTAACTATGGCTACACCTTC. It codes for CASRYGPFNYGYTF. The rearrangement joins TRBV6-5 to TRBJ1-2; D remains ambiguous. The CDR3 has 14 amino acids. Germline-derived CDR1 and CDR2 are MNHEY and SVGAGI. Trimming took 6 bases from V and 1 from J, leaving 12 bases between them.

The V call is TRBV5-1, the J call TRBJ2-3; D possibly matches TRBD1 or TRBD2 (7 bases each). Trimming pared 7 bases from V and 8 bases from J, leaving 17 bases between. This CDR3 spans 13 amino acids. Germline assignment: CDR1 SGHRS and CDR2 YFSETQ. The CDR3 nucleotides are TGCGCCAGCCGTTCAGGGGGGGAAGGTACGCAGTATTTT. It translates to CASRSGGEGTQYF.

This rearrangement joins TRBV4-1 to TRBJ2-7; no reliable D call. CDR1 is MGHRA, CDR2 YSYEKL, per germline. The length of the CDR3 is 16 residues. Trimming removed 0 bases from V and 9 bases from J, with 21 bases in between. CDR3 bases: TGCGCCAGCAGCCAAGATCTGAAGCGTTCCCTACGAGTGCAGTACTTC. It is translated as CASSQDLKRSLRVQYF.

This chain uses TRBV10-3 with TRBJ2-7; D is unclear. Germline V gene sequence: CDR1 ENHRY, CDR2 SYGVKD. Trimming pared 3 bases from V and 0 bases from J, leaving 6 bases between. The CDR3 contains 13 residues. The CDR3 sequence: CAISDLTSYEQYF. Here the CDR3 DNA reads TGTGCCATCAGTGACTTAACCTCCTACGAGCAGTACTTC.

The chain couples TRBV6-5 to TRBJ2-7, with D possibly being TRBD1 (5 bases). Germline V CDR1 and CDR2: MNHEY, SVGAGI. The CDR3 is 13 residues long. Trimming shortened V by 5 bases and J by 4 bases, and 12 bases separated the two germline ends. The CDR3, as DNA: TGTGCCAGCAGTAGGACAAGCTTTTACGAGCAGTACTTC. Residues: CASSRTSFYEQYF.

This clone occurred a few times. This chain uses TRBV9 with TRBJ1-4; no clear D. Trimming stripped 4 bases from V and 0 bases from J, with 13 bases between. The CDR3 spans 16 residues. Looked up from germline, CDR1 is SGDLS and CDR2 is YYNGEE. CDR3 DNA sequence: TGTGCCAGCAGCACCAGTATAGGGACAACTAATGAAAAACTGTTTTTT. This gives the protein CASSTSIGTTNEKLFF.

The gene calls are TRBV2 and TRBJ1-1; D possibly corresponds to TRBD1 (6 bases). Trimming removed 3 bases from V and 3 bases from J, with 14 bases in between. The CDR3 runs 15 residues. Germline V lookup: CDR1 SNHLY, CDR2 FYNNEI. The CDR3 bases are TGTGCCAGCAGTGAGGGGGCGGGGGCCCACACTGAAGCTTTCTTT. It specifies CASSEGAGAHTEAFF. The full variable domain, completed using reference TRBV2 and TRBJ1-1, is EPEVTQTPSHQVTQMGQEVILRCVPISNHLYFYWYRQILGQKVEFLVSFYNNEISEKSEIFDDQFSVERPDGSNFTLKIRSTKLEDSAMYFCASSEGAGAHTEAFFGQGTRLTVV.

The chain combines TRBV28 with TRBJ2-1; D not resolved. The ends were cut back, 1 base at V and 6 bases at J, with 16 bases in the middle. The CDR3 is 16 amino acids. The germline CDR1 and CDR2 sequences are MDHEN and SYDVKM. CDR3 DNA: TGTGCCAGCAGTTTATTCGACGGAAGAATAGGCAATGAGCAGTTCTTC. Translating gives CASSLFDGRIGNEQFF.

This clone has just a few counts. V and J are TRBV11-2 and TRBJ1-1; 8 bases map to TRBD1. With 5 bases clipped from V and 7 bases from J, the junction kept 6 bases outside the gene matches. Germline CDR1 SGHAT, CDR2 FQNNGV. This CDR3 spans 13 amino acids. For the CDR3, the DNA is TGTGCCAGCAGCCAGGACAGGGAAGGTGAAGCTTTCTTT. This translates into CASSQDREGEAFF.

The chain recombines TRBV25-1 with TRBJ1-1; 7 bases are a match to TRBD1. CDR3 length: 15 residues. After removal of 4 bases from V and 0 bases from J, the junction contained 5 bases not matched to a gene. CDR1 and CDR2 (germline): MGHDK, SYGVNS. CDR3 in amino acids: CASSGQGDMNTEAFF. In nucleotides, the CDR3 is TGTGCCAGCAGTGGACAGGGAGACATGAACACTGAAGCTTTCTTT.

This chain links TRBV6-5 with TRBJ1-1; TRBD1 is a possible D gene (6 bases). The CDR3 has 14 residues. Germline CDR1 is MNHEY and CDR2 is SVGAGI. Trimming shortened V by 7 bases and J by 0 bases, and 12 bases separated the two germline ends. CDR3 sequence (DNA): TGTGCCAGCATCAAGGGGGGCATGAACACTGAAGCTTTCTTT. Protein product: CASIKGGMNTEAFF.

The V and J genes are TRBV6-6 and TRBJ2-2; unclear D gene. Germline CDR1 and CDR2: MNHNY and SVGAGI (reference sequence). The CDR3 spans 12 residues. Trimming cost V 0 bases and J 7 bases, with 3 bases left between them. The CDR3 DNA is TGTGCCAGCAGTTACTCGGGCGGGGAGCTGTTTTTT. Residues: CASSYSGGELFF.

The chain links TRBV29-1 to TRBJ2-7; 9 bases are shared with TRBD2. This CDR3 has 11 amino acids. With 7 bases clipped from V and 7 bases from J, the junction kept 5 bases outside the gene matches. Germline V gene lookup returns CDR1 SQVTM and CDR2 ANQGSEA. For the CDR3, the DNA is TGCAGCGCCGCGGGGGGGCGGGAGCAGTACTTC. The encoded protein is CSAAGGREQYF.

V usage is TRBV5-1 and J usage is TRBJ1-1, with 8 bases fitting TRBD1. The CDR3 extends over 15 amino acids. The germline V gene encodes CDR1 SGHRS and CDR2 YFSETQ. Trimming at V came to 2 bases and at J to 5 bases, leaving 8 bases not matched to a gene. The CDR3 DNA follows: TGCGCCAGCAGCTTACAGGGGGGGTTCAGGACTGAAGCTTTCTTT. Protein product: CASSLQGGFRTEAFF.

This chain joins TRBV15 and TRBJ2-1, with TRBD2 matching 7 bases. CDR3 size: 15 residues. The junction had 9 bases not matched to a gene; V was cut back by 3 bases and J by 7 bases. Germline V CDR1 and CDR2: LNHNV, YYDKDF (reference sequence). The CDR3 DNA reads TGTGCCACCAGCAGGCGCCTGGGAGCGGGGAATGAGCAGTTCTTC. It translates to CATSRRLGAGNEQFF.

The genes are TRBV14 and TRBJ1-2; D remains ambiguous. The CDR3 is 11 residues long. CDR1 and CDR2 (germline): SGHDN, FVKESK. Trimming pared 3 bases from V and 10 bases from J, leaving 9 bases between. The CDR3 loop is CASSQTRDYTF. In DNA, the CDR3 is TGTGCCAGCAGCCAGACCCGGGACTACACCTTC.

The rearrangement joins TRBV6-5 to TRBJ1-4; no firm D call. CDR3 length: 15 amino acids. V lost 1 base and J 8 bases, leaving 14 bases between the germline ends. Per germline, CDR1 MNHEY and CDR2 SVGAGI. CDR3 in DNA: TGTGCCAGCAGTTACTTGGCACCTGGGGAGGAAAAACTGTTTTTT. Translation gives CASSYLAPGEEKLFF.

The chain joins TRBV5-6 to TRBJ2-2; D possibly matches TRBD1 or TRBD2 (5 bases each). Germline values: CDR1 SGHDT, CDR2 YYEEEE. V lost 2 bases and J 4 bases, leaving 9 bases between the germline ends. The CDR3 is made up of 14 amino acids. The chain's CDR3 is CASSLWDVTGELFF. The CDR3 DNA sequence: TGTGCCAGCAGCTTATGGGACGTCACCGGGGAGCTGTTTTTT.

The chain uses TRBV19 and TRBJ1-1; tentative D call: TRBD1 (5 bases). Between the trimmed V and J ends, which lost 8 bases and 1 base, there was a span of 5 bases. This CDR3 contains 11 residues. Germline V lookup: CDR1 LNHDA, CDR2 SQIVND (reference sequence). The CDR3 region is CASGGNTEAFF. The CDR3 DNA is TGTGCCAGTGGGGGGAACACTGAAGCTTTCTTT. The entire variable domain, with the rest obtained from reference TRBV19 and TRBJ1-1, is as follows: DGGITQSPKYLFRKEGQNVTLSCEQNLNHDAMYWYRQDPGQGLRLIYYSQIVNDFQKGDIAEGYSVSREKKESFPLTVTSAQKNPTAFYLCASGGNTEAFFGQGTRLTVV.

The rearrangement links TRBV4-3 to TRBJ1-5; the D gene is possibly TRBD1 (5 bases). Germline V gene sequence: CDR1 LGHNA, CDR2 YSLEER. Trimming pared 0 bases from V and 6 bases from J, leaving 12 bases between. The CDR3 loop spans 15 amino acids. The chain's CDR3 is CASSQDREGPQPQHF. CDR3 coding DNA: TGCGCCAGCAGCCAAGATCGGGAGGGGCCTCAGCCCCAGCATTTT.

This sequence joins TRBV30 and TRBJ2-3; D perhaps matches TRBD2 (5 bases). Germline loops: CDR1 GTSNPN, CDR2 SVGIG (reference sequence). The V end lost 2 bases, the J end lost 9 bases, and 12 bases lay between the germline ends. This CDR3 spans 12 amino acids. CDR3: CAWSPSEGTQYF. DNA of the CDR3: TGTGCCTGGAGTCCGAGCGAGGGAACGCAGTATTTT.

In its sample, this clone was seen once. The chain has TRBV5-4 and TRBJ2-7; a possible D gene is TRBD2 (5 bases). Germline CDR1 SGHNT, CDR2 YYREEE (reference sequence). Trimming left V 0 bases short and J 6 bases short, with 13 bases between. There are 14 residues in the CDR3. CDR3 in DNA: TGTGCCAGCAGCTTGGAAACTAGTGGTCTCGAGCAGTACTTC. This translates into CASSLETSGLEQYF.

The CDR3 DNA follows: TGTGCCAGCACCGAGGCCCAAAGGCCGGATACGCAGTATTTT. Encoded protein: CASTEAQRPDTQYF. V usage is TRBV6-6 and J usage is TRBJ2-3; D is ambiguous. Germline V gives CDR1 MNHNY, CDR2 SVGAGI (reference sequence). V gave up 7 bases and J gave up 6 bases, with 17 bases separating them. This CDR3 region has 14 residues.

The V call is TRBV7-9, the J call TRBJ1-4; D is undetermined. The CDR3 is 13 amino acids. The V gene lost 4 bases and the J gene lost 8 bases, with 11 bases spanning the gap. Germline V gene data show CDR1 as SEHNR and CDR2 as FQNEAQ (reference sequence). The CDR3 DNA is TGTGCCAGCAGCTCGGCAGAAGGGGAAAAACTGTTTTTT. Translating it yields CASSSAEGEKLFF.